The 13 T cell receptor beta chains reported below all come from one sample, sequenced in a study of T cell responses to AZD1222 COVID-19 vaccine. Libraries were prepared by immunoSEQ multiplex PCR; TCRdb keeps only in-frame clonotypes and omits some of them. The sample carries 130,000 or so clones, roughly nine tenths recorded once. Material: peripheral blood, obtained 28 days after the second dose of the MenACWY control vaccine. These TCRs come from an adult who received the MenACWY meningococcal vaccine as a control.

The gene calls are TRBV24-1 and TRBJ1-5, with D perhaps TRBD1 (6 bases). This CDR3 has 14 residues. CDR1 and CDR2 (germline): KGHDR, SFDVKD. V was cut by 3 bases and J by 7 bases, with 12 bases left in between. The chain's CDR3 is CATSDPQGGQPQHF. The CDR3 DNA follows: TGTGCCACCAGTGATCCACAGGGTGGGCAGCCCCAGCATTTT.

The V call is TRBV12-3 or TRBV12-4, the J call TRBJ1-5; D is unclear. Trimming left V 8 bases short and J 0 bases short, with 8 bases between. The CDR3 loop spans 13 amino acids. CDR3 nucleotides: TGTGCCAGCCAGGCCCTTAGCAATCAGCCCCAGCATTTT. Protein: CASQALSNQPQHF.

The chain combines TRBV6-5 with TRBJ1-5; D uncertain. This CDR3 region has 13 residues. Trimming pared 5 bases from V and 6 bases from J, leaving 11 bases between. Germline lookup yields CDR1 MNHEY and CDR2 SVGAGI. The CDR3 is CASSTQAGQPQHF. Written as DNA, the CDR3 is TGTGCCAGCAGTACGCAGGCGGGTCAGCCCCAGCATTTT.

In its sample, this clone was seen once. CDR3 DNA: TGTGCCAGCAGGCCACAGAACACCGGGGAGCTGTTTTTT. Translating gives CASRPQNTGELFF. This chain links TRBV12-3 or TRBV12-4 with TRBJ2-2; no clear D. V gave up 6 bases and J gave up 1 base, with 6 bases separating them. The CDR3 extends over 13 amino acids.

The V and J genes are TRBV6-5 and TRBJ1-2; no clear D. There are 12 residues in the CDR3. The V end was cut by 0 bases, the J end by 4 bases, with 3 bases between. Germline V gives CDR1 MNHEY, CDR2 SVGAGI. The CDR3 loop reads CASSYSGYGYTF. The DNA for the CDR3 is TGTGCCAGCAGTTACTCGGGCTATGGCTACACCTTC.

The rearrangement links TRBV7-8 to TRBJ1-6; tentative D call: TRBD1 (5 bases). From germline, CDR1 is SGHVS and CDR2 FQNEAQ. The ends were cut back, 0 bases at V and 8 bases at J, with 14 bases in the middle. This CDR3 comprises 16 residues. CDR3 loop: CASSLAWDLRDSPLHF. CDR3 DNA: TGTGCCAGCAGCTTAGCATGGGACTTGAGGGATTCACCCCTCCACTTT.

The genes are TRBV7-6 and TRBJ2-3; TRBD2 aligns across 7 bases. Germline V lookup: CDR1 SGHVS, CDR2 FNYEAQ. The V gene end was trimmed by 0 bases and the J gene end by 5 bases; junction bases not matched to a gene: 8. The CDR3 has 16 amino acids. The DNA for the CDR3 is TGTGCCAGCAGCTTAGCGCCCCCGGGAGGTGGAGATACGCAGTATTTT. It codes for CASSLAPPGGGDTQYF.

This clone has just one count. The DNA of the CDR3 is TGTGCCAGCAGCTTAGGGCAGGGGGCGGGCTACACCTTC. Its translation: CASSLGQGAGYTF. This rearrangement joins TRBV7-8 to TRBJ1-2; TRBD1 matches at 8 bases. Unmatched junction bases numbered 3, after V lost 1 base and J lost 8 bases. The CDR3 is 13 amino acids. Germline CDR1 SGHVS, CDR2 FQNEAQ.

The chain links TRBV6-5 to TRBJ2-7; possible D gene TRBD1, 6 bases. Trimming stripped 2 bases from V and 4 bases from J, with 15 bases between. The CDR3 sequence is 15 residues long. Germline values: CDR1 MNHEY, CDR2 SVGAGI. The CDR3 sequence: CASSYGAGDSYEQYF. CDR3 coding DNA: TGTGCCAGCAGTTACGGCGCAGGGGATAGTTACGAGCAGTACTTC.

CDR3 in DNA: TGTGCCAGCAGTGAGGGGAACATTCAGTACTTC. Residues: CASSEGNIQYF. The chain joins TRBV6-1 to TRBJ2-4; D unclear. The germline V and J ends were trimmed by 3 bases and 7 bases, with 4 bases remaining between them. From germline, CDR1 is MNHNS and CDR2 SASEGT. This CDR3 has 11 residues.

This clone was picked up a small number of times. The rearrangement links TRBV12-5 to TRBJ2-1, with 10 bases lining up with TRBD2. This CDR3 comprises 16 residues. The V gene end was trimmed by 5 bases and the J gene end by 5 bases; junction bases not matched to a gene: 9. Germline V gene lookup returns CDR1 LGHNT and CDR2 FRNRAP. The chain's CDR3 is CASGPEGLAPHNEQFF. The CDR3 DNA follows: TGTGCTAGTGGTCCCGAGGGACTAGCGCCACACAATGAGCAGTTCTTC.

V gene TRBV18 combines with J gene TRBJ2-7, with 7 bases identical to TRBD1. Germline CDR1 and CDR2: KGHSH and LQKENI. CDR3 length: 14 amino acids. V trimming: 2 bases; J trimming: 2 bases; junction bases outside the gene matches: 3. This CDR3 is CASSPIGGPYEQYF. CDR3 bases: TGTGCCAGCTCACCAATAGGGGGCCCCTACGAGCAGTACTTC.

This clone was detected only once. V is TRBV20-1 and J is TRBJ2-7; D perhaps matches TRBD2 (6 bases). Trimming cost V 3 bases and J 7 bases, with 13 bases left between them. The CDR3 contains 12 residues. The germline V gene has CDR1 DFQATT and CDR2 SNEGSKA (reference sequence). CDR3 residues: CSASQWAGEQYF. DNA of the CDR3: TGCAGTGCTAGTCAGTGGGCGGGGGAGCAGTACTTC.